This T cell receptor (beta chain) was found in a study of blood T cell dynamics during melanoma immunotherapy. Points from the study as a whole: PBMC repertoires of eventual disease-control patients split at W3 into clonality or diversity gains.

Each bulk PBMC sample had roughly 0.35 ug DNA loaded. Libraries were prepared by immunoSEQ multiplex PCR; TCRdb keeps only in-frame clonotypes and omits some of them. Counted here are some 25,000 clones, around 85% occurring once; the ten biggest clones make up 3.5% to 6%. Germline V gives CDR1 MNHEY, CDR2 SVGAGI. The CDR3 totals 12 residues. Trimming shortened V by 6 bases and J by 5 bases, and 11 bases separated the two germline ends. About this clone: What it binds is not known.

Time point of the sample: pre-treatment baseline. Response was assessed by RECIST 1.1 at 12 weeks, except a couple of rapid progressors. No patient had earlier systemic cancer treatment, concurrent immunosuppressants, or another active cancer. This clonotype was sampled from a human donor with melanoma. Sequencing was performed on blood, taken from a patient treated with checkpoint blockade. The chain has TRBV6-5 and TRBJ2-7; D remains unclear. CDR3 sequence reads: CASRDTLNEQYF. CDR3 nucleotide sequence: TGTGCCAGCAGGGATACACTCAACGAGCAGTACTTC.